The 6 T cell receptor beta chains below come from one sample, sequenced in a study of CD8 T cells in Susac syndrome. Random hexamers were used to reverse transcribe the RNA input (about 0.5 to 1 ug). Via MiXCR, TCRdb re-called the immunoSEQ multiplex PCR reads, giving one row per CDR3 protein. The table records hundreds of thousands of distinct CDR3 sequences, just under 95% of them present only once. The sample was CD4+ T cells from PBMCs. The receptor source for this set is a human donor with multiple sclerosis.

The chain couples TRBV7-2 to TRBJ1-2; TRBD1 might be the D (5 bases). Trimming took off 1 base at V and 4 bases at J, with 10 bases between the two ends. Germline values: CDR1 SGHTA, CDR2 FQGNSA. CDR3 size: 14 residues. CDR3 sequence (DNA): TGTGCCAGCAGCTTAGGTGCAGGGCCCTATGGCTACACCTTC. Translation: CASSLGAGPYGYTF.

The chain uses TRBV15 and TRBJ1-5; TRBD1 matches at 8 bases. V shed 1 base and J 6 bases; nucleotides not matched to a gene: 2. This CDR3 region has 14 residues. Germline assignment: CDR1 LNHNV and CDR2 YYDKDF (reference sequence). CDR3 bases: TGTGCCACCAGCAGAGCAGGGGGCGGTCAGCCCCAGCATTTT. This gives the protein CATSRAGGGQPQHF.

The J gene is TRBJ2-7, the V gene TRBV6-2 or TRBV6-3; the match to TRBD2 covers 7 bases. Trimming took 6 bases from V and 0 from J; bases not matched to a gene: 5. The CDR3 has 14 residues. Germline CDR1 is MNHEY and CDR2 is SVGEGT. CDR3 bases: TGTGCCAGCAGCCCTGGGGACTACTCCTACGAGCAGTACTTC. It encodes CASSPGDYSYEQYF.

This clonotype was observed once. V gene TRBV5-1 combines with J gene TRBJ2-2; perhaps TRBD1 as D (6 bases). In germline, CDR1 is SGHRS, CDR2 YFSETQ. Between the trimmed V and J ends, which lost 2 bases and 4 bases, there was a span of 9 bases. This CDR3 has 14 amino acids. The CDR3, as DNA: TGCGCCAGCAGCTTCGGACAGTTCACCGGGGAGCTGTTTTTT. This codes for CASSFGQFTGELFF.

V is TRBV20-1 and J is TRBJ2-5, with 8 bases lining up with TRBD2. Trimming at V came to 1 base and at J to 2 bases, leaving 12 bases not matched to a gene. Germline CDR1 is DFQATT and CDR2 is SNEGSKA (reference sequence). CDR3 length: 17 amino acids. CDR3 sequence: CSARARLTSALQETQYF. Written as DNA, the CDR3 is TGCAGTGCTAGAGCCCGGCTGACTAGCGCATTACAAGAGACCCAGTACTTC.

The chain recombines TRBV28 with TRBJ2-4, with 9 bases lining up with TRBD1. This CDR3 comprises 16 residues. Trimming removed 6 bases from V and 1 base from J; junction bases left unmatched: 7. The germline CDR1 and CDR2 sequences are MDHEN and SYDVKM. CDR3 bases: TGTGCCAGCAGCAAAACAGGGGGCGAGGCCAAAAACATTCAGTACTTC. Translated, it gives CASSKTGGEAKNIQYF.